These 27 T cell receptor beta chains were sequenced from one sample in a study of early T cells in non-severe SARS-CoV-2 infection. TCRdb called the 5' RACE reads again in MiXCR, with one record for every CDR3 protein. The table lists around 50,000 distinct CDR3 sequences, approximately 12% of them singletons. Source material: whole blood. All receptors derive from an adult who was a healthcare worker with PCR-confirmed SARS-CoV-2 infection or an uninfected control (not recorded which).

The DNA for the CDR3 is TGCGCCAGCAGCTTCGCCAGCTCGGGACAGGGCCTTAAACTCTATGGCTACACCTTC. Amino acid sequence: CASSFASSGQGLKLYGYTF. The chain has TRBV5-1 and TRBJ1-2; 9 bases are a match to TRBD1. Per germline, CDR1 SGHRS and CDR2 YFSETQ. The CDR3 is made up of 19 amino acids. The trim removed 2 bases at V and 4 bases at J, leaving 18 bases unmatched.

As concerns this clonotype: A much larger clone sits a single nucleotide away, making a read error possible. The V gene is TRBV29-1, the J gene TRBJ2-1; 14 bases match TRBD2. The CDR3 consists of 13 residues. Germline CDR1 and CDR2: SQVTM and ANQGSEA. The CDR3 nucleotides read TGCAGCGTCAGACTAGCGGGGGGGAATGAGCGGTTCTTC. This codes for CSVRLAGGNERFF.

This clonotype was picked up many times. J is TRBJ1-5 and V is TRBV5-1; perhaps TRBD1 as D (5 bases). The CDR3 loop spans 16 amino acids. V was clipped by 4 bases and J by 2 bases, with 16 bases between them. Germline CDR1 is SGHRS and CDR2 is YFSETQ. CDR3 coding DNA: TGCGCCAGCAGCCCCCCGGGGGGTAGGGGCAATCAGCCCCAGCATTTT. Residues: CASSPPGGRGNQPQHF.

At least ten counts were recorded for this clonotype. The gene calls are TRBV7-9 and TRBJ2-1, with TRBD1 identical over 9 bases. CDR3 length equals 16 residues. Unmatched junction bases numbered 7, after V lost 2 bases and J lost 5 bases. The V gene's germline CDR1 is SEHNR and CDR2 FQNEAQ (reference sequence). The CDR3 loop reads CASSLIGTGYHNEQFF. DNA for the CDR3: TGTGCCAGCAGCTTAATCGGGACAGGGTATCACAATGAGCAGTTCTTC. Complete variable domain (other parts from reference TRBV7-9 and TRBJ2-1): DTGVSQNPRHKITKRGQNVTFRCDPISEHNRLYWYRQTLGQGPEFLTYFQNEAQLEKSRLLSDRFSAERPKGSFSTLEIQRTEQGDSAMYLCASSLIGTGYHNEQFFGPGTRLTVL.

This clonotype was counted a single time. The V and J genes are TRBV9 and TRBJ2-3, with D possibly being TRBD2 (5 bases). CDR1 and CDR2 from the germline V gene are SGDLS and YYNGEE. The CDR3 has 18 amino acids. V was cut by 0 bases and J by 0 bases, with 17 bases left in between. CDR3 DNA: TGTGCCAGCAGCGTAGGAGTCGCTAGCCCCCTTAGCACAGATACGCAGTATTTT. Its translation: CASSVGVASPLSTDTQYF.

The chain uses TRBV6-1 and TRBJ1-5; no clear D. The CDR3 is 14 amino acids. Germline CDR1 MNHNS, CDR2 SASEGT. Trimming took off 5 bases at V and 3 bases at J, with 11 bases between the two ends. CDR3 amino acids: CASSLTGVNQPQHF. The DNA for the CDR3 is TGTGCCAGCAGTTTGACCGGAGTCAATCAGCCCCAGCATTTT.

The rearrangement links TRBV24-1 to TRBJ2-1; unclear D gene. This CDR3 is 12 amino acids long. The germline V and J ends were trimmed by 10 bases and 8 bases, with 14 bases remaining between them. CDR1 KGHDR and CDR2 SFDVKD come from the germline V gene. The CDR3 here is CATNTGVDEQFF. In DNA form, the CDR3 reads TGTGCCACTAACACTGGGGTGGATGAGCAGTTCTTC.

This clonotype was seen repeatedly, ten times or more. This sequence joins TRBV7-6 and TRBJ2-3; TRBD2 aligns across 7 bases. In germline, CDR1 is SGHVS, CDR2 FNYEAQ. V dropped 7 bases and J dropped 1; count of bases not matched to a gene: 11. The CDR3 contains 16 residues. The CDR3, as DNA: TGTGCCAGCACCCTGACTAGCTTCCCTGGCACAGATACGCAGTATTTT. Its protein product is CASTLTSFPGTDTQYF.

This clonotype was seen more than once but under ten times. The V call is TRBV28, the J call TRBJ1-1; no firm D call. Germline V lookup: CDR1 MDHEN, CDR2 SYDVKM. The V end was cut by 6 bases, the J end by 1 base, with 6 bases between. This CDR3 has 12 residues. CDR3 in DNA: TGTGCCAGCAGAGAGGCGAACACTGAAGCTTTCTTT. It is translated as CASREANTEAFF.

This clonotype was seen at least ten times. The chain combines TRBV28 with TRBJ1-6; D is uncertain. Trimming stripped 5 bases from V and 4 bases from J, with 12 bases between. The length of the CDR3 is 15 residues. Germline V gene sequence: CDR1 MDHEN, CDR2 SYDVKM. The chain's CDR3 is CASSAPPTYNSPLHF. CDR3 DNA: TGTGCCAGCAGTGCTCCCCCGACATATAATTCACCCCTCCACTTT.

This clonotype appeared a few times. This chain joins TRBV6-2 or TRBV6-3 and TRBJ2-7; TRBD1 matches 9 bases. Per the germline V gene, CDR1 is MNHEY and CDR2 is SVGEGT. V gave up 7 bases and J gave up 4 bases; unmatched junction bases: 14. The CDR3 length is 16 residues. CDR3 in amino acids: CASTKIAGTGPYEQYF. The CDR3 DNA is TGTGCCAGCACCAAAATTGCCGGGACAGGGCCTTACGAGCAGTACTTC.

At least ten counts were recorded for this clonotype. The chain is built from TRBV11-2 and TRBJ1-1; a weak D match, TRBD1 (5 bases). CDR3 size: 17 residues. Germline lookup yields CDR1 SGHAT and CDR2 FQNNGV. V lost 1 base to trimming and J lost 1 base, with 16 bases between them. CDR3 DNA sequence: TGTGCCAGCAGCTTAGTAGGGAGGGGATTCTGGAACACTGAAGCTTTCTTT. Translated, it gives CASSLVGRGFWNTEAFF. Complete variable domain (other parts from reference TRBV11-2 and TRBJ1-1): EAGVAQSPRYKIIEKRQSVAFWCNPISGHATLYWYQQILGQGPKLLIQFQNNGVVDDSQLPKDRFSAERLKGVDSTLKIQPAKLEDSAVYLCASSLVGRGFWNTEAFFGQGTRLTVV.

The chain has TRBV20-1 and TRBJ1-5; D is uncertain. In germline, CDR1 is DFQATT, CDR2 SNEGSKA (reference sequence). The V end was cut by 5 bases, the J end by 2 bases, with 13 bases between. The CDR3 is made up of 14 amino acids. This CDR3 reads CSAALGYGNQPQHF. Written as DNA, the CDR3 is TGCAGTGCTGCGCTGGGATACGGCAATCAGCCCCAGCATTTT.

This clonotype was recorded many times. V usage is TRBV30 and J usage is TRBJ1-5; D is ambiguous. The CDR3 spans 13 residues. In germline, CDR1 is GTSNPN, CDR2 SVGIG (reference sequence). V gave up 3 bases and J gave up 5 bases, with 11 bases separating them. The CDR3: CAWSSDGDQPQHF. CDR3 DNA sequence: TGTGCCTGGAGCTCGGACGGGGATCAGCCCCAGCATTTT.

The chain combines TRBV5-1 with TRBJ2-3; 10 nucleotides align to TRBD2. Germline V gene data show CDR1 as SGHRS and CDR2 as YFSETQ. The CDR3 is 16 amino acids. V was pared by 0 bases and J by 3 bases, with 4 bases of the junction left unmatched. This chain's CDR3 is CASSLASGSWTDTQYF. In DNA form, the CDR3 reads TGCGCCAGCAGCTTGGCTAGCGGGAGTTGGACAGATACGCAGTATTTT.

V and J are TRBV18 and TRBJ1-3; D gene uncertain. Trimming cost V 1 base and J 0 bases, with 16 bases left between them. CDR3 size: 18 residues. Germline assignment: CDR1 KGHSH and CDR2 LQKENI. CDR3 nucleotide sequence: TGTGCCAGCTCACCACTTGCCCACAACTCCGCCTCTGGAAACACCATATATTTT. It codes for CASSPLAHNSASGNTIYF.

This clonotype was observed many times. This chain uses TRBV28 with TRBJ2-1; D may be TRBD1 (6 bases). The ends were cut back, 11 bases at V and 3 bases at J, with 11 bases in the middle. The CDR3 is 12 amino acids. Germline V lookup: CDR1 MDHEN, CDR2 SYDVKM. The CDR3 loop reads CAHGQYYNEQFF. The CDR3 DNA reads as TGTGCCCATGGACAGTACTACAATGAGCAGTTCTTC.

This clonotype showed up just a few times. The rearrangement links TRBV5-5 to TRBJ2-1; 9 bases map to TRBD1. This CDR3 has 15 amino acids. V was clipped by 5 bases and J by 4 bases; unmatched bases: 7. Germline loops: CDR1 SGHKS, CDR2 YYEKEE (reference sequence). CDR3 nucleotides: TGTGCCAGCAGTGCCGGGACAGGGTCTTACAATGAGCAGTTCTTC. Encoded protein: CASSAGTGSYNEQFF.

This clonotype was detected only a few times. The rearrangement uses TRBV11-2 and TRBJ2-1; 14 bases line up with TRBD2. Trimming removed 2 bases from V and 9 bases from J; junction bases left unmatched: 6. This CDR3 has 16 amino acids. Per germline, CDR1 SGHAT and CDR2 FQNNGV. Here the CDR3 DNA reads TGTGCCAGCAGCTTAAGACTAGCGGGAGGGGCAGGTGAGCAGTTCTTC. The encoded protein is CASSLRLAGGAGEQFF. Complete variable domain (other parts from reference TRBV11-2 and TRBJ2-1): EAGVAQSPRYKIIEKRQSVAFWCNPISGHATLYWYQQILGQGPKLLIQFQNNGVVDDSQLPKDRFSAERLKGVDSTLKIQPAKLEDSAVYLCASSLRLAGGAGEQFFGPGTRLTVL.

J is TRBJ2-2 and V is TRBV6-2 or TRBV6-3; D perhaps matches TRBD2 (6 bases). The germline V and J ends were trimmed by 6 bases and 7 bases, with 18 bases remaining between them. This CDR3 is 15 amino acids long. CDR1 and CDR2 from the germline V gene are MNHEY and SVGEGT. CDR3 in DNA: TGTGCCAGCAGCCTCTTCGGCGGGATAATCGGGGAGCTGTTTTTT. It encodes CASSLFGGIIGELFF.

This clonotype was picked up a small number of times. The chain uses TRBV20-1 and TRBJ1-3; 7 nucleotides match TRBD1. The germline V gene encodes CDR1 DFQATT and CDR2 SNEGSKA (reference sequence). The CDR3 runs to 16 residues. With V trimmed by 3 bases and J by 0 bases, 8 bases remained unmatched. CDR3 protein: CSARETGRFSGNTIYF. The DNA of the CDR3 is TGCAGTGCTAGGGAGACAGGGCGCTTCTCTGGAAACACCATATATTTT.

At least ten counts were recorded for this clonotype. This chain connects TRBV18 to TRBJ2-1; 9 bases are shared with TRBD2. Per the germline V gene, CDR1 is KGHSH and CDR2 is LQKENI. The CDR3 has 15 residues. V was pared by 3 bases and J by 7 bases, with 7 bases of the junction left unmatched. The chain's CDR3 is CASSPRVAGDNEQFF. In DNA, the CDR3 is TGTGCCAGCTCACCCCGGGTAGCGGGAGATAATGAGCAGTTCTTC.

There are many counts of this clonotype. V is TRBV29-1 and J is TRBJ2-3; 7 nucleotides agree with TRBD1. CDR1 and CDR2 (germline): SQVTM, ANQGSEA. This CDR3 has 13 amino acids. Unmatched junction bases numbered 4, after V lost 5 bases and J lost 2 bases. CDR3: CSVRQGYTDTQYF. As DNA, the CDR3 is TGCAGCGTTCGACAGGGATACACAGATACGCAGTATTTT.

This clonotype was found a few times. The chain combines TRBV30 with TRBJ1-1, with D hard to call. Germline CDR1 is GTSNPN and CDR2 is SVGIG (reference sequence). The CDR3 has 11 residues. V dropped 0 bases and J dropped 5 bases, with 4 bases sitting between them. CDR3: CAWSVGTEAFF. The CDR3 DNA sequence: TGTGCCTGGAGTGTAGGGACTGAAGCTTTCTTT.

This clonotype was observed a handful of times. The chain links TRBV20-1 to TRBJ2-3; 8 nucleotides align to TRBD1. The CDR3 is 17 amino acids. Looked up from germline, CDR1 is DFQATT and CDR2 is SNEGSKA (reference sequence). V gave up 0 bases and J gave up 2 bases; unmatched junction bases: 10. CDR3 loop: CSARDYRQGTLTDTQYF. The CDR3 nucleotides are TGCAGTGCTAGAGATTACCGACAGGGGACTCTCACAGATACGCAGTATTTT.

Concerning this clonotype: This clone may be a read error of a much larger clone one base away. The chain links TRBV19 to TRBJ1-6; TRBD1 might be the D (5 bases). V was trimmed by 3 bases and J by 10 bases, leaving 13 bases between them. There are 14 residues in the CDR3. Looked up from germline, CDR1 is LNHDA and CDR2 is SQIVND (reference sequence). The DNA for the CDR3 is TGTGCCAGTAGTATCGCCAGGGCCGGGTCACCCCTCCACTTT. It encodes CASSIARAGSPLHF. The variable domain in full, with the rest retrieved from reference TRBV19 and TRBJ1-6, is DGGITQSPKYLFRKEGQNVTLSCEQNLNHDAMYWYRQDPGQGLRLIYYSQIVNDFQKGDIAEGYSVSREKKESFPLTVTSAQKNPTAFYLCASSIARAGSPLHFGNGTRLTVT.

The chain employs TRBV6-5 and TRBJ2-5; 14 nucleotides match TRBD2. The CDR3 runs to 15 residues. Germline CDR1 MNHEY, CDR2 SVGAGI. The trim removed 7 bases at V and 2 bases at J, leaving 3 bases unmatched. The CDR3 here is CASTRTSGGQETQYF. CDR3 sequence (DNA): TGTGCCAGCACCCGGACTAGCGGGGGGCAAGAGACCCAGTACTTC.